The clone carrying this T cell receptor (beta chain) is medium-sized within its sample. Antigen unknown. Findings and limits, study-wide: In terms of TCR gene usage, tumor memory CD4+ T cells clustered together with blood and lymph node memory CD4+ cells, as well as with lymph node naive CD4+ cells.

Germline V CDR1 and CDR2: SGDLS, YYNGEE. V was cut by 3 bases and J by 1 base, with 4 bases left in between. The CDR3 totals 12 residues. Semi-nested PCR with Nested Universal Primer A followed constant-region reverse priming of full-length variable regions. TCRdb re-derived calls from the 5' RACE reads in MiXCR, one entry per CDR3 protein. The sample includes about 61,000 distinct CDR3 sequences, roughly 30% of them seen just once. The genes are TRBV9 and TRBJ2-5; D gene unclear. The sequenced sample consisted of tumor-infiltrating naive CD4+ T cells sorted from the breast tumor. Subset given: naive CD4+ T cells, CD4+CD45RA+CD25-. The origin of this receptor is a female donor with breast cancer. The CDR3 DNA is TGTGCCAGCAGCGGACCCCAAGAGACCCAGTACTTC. It is translated as CASSGPQETQYF.